One TCR beta chain is described in this entry. What it recognizes is unknown. This entry comes from a study of shared clonotypes between healthy human individuals. General study points: Among donors, the sharing of clonotypes was expected to be influenced by sequencing depth.

This CDR3 contains 11 residues. Germline assignment: CDR1 MDHEN and CDR2 SYDVKM. The V gene end was trimmed by 5 bases and the J gene end by 15 bases; junction bases not matched to a gene: 5. Authors' analysis steps: Junction-only sequences without quality scores were provided by ImmunoSEQ, so filtering was different. Clones were read by immunoSEQ multiplex PCR, and TCRdb kept only the in-frame ones, dropping some. The DNA was the basis for D and trimming; V, J and clone size are from that table. The profile shows roughly 1.4 million clones, about 98.5% of them singletons. V is TRBV28 and J is TRBJ1-4, with 8 bases fitting TRBD1. The sequence came from a man younger than 45 in good health. Sequenced: naive CD4+ T cells sorted from blood. Stated subset: CD45RA+ positively selected. The CDR3 coding sequence is TGTGCCAGCAGTACGCGACAGGGGATGTTTTTT. Translated: CASSTRQGMFF.